These T cell receptor beta chains were read from a single sample in a study of CD8+ T cells in alopecia areata. Assay: immunoSEQ multiplex PCR; the TCRdb copy retains only in-frame clones and omits some. The data contain around 190,000 clones, about three fifths of them singletons. This material consisted of CD4+ T cells sorted from blood, taken at week 24, from a patient treated with tofacitinib. Receptors originate from a human donor with alopecia areata. CDR3s include the opening cysteine and the closing phenylalanine or tryptophan. A D gene is named only where the DNA matches it firmly. A row's size may be missing; if present it is once, few, many or a size class.

TRBV30	.	TRBJ1-1	few	CAWGARNTEAFF
TRBV6-1	.	TRBJ2-7	once	CASRQSYEQYF
TRBV28	TRBD1	TRBJ1-2	few	CASQPGGDRGDYGYTF
TRBV5-4	TRBD2	TRBJ2-1	.	CASSLALAGGNNEQFF
TRBV7-8	TRBD1	TRBJ2-3	.	CASSSRTGFSTDTQYF
TRBV4-3	.	TRBJ1-3	few	CASSQGAAISGNTIYF
TRBV29-1	.	TRBJ1-2	.	CSVGVALSYGYTF
TRBV5-6	.	TRBJ2-7	.	CASSLSAGSYEQYF
TRBV4-1	TRBD1	TRBJ2-7	.	CASSQVYGQGYEQYF
TRBV7-2	TRBD1	TRBJ1-2	few	CASSLAPGTGTYGYTF
TRBV6-1	TRBD2	TRBJ2-2	few	CASSVREDGELFF
TRBV7-6	.	TRBJ2-5	once	CASSTRLGETQYF
TRBV29-1	.	TRBJ1-1	.	CSVARDREAFF
TRBV2	.	TRBJ2-3	.	CASSDTSLDTQYF
TRBV10-3	TRBD2	TRBJ2-5	.	CAISASQRGPQETQYF
TRBV19	TRBD1	TRBJ1-5	.	CASSIGRQGGNQPQHF
TRBV25-1	.	TRBJ1-1	.	CASSAEWWGEAFF
TRBV7-6	TRBD2	TRBJ2-1	.	CASSLASGLAILNEQFF
TRBV10-3	.	TRBJ1-4	.	CAISESIGDGGKLFF
TRBV4-3	.	TRBJ2-5	.	CASSQDWLSETQYF
TRBV9	.	TRBJ2-3	few	CASSPSIGTDTQYF
TRBV30	.	TRBJ1-1	once	CAWGSGTLAFF
TRBV29-1	.	TRBJ1-1	few	CSVGQRAGPEAFF
TRBV25-1	.	TRBJ2-3	.	CASAYAGRVTDTQYF
TRBV5-1	.	TRBJ2-1	few	CASSQRGEHNEQFF
TRBV9	.	TRBJ2-6	.	CASSEGSSGANVLTF
TRBV2	.	TRBJ2-7	.	CASSEANEQYF
TRBV29-1	.	TRBJ2-1	.	CSVEGSYNEQFF
TRBV25-1	.	TRBJ1-5	.	CASRPDEAEPQHF
TRBV9	.	TRBJ1-2	.	CASSVRPGDGYTF
TRBV11-2	.	TRBJ1-1	.	CASRRLGQDTEAFF
TRBV6-5	.	TRBJ2-1	.	CASSYSGPLGEQFF
TRBV30	.	TRBJ1-5	.	CAWSRASNQPQHF
TRBV30	TRBD1	TRBJ1-5	once	CAWSVRDRGNQPQHF
TRBV4-3	.	TRBJ1-2	.	CASSQVPGADNYGYTF
TRBV29-1	.	TRBJ2-3	few	CSVGGVRTDTQYF
TRBV5-4	.	TRBJ2-5	.	CASSFVDRLETQYF
TRBV5-6	TRBD1	TRBJ2-1	.	CASSTQGAYNEQFF
TRBV10-3	.	TRBJ1-2	few	CAIQFGREDGYTF
TRBV5-6	TRBD1	TRBJ2-3	.	CASSGFTGATDTQYF
TRBV30	.	TRBJ2-5	.	CAWIPNRETQYF
TRBV30	.	TRBJ1-1	.	CAWSVLGPSTEAFF
TRBV25-1	.	TRBJ2-7	.	CASSAPGETYEQYF
TRBV10-2	.	TRBJ2-6	.	CATGTKTGPGANVLTF
TRBV25-1	TRBD1	TRBJ2-3	.	CASSETGQGRDTQYF
TRBV7-9	TRBD2	TRBJ2-1	few	CASSLSGGRDEQFF
TRBV5-1	TRBD1	TRBJ1-1	.	CASMGDRVENTEAFF